Shown below are 27 T cell receptor beta chains from a single sample sequenced in a study of identical twins. TCRdb reprocessed the 5' RACE reads with MiXCR, giving one entry per CDR3 protein. The sample gives around 1.7 million distinct CDR3 sequences, 25% to 35% of which show up once; around 0.3% is in the top ten. Material: cord blood. These receptors originate from a newborn girl in good health.

The rearrangement uses TRBV5-1 and TRBJ2-1; D gene uncertain. Trimming took 0 bases from V and 0 from J, leaving 16 bases between them. CDR3 length: 18 residues. Germline V gene lookup returns CDR1 SGHRS and CDR2 YFSETQ. The CDR3 DNA follows: TGCGCCAGCAGCTTGGGCGCTGCAACTGGTACCTCCTACAATGAGCAGTTCTTC. Its protein is CASSLGAATGTSYNEQFF.

The V and J genes are TRBV20-1 and TRBJ1-2, with D perhaps matching TRBD1 (6 bases). This CDR3 is built from 12 residues. CDR1 and CDR2 from the germline V gene are DFQATT and SNEGSKA (reference sequence). Trimming left V 7 bases short and J 4 bases short, with 13 bases between. The CDR3 nucleotides read TGCAGTGGTACAGGGTGGGGCTATGGCTACACCTTC. It specifies CSGTGWGYGYTF.

This clonotype came up a few times. V is TRBV10-3 and J is TRBJ2-3; unclear D gene. V shed 2 bases and J shed 5 bases, with 5 bases lying between them. The germline gives CDR1 ENHRY, CDR2 SYGVKD. CDR3 length: 12 residues. The DNA for the CDR3 is TGTGCCATCAGTGAGAGGGTAGATACGCAGTATTTT. Its protein is CAISERVDTQYF.

This clonotype was counted at least ten times. V is TRBV6-5 and J is TRBJ2-4; D is ambiguous. In germline, CDR1 is MNHEY, CDR2 SVGAGI. CDR3 length: 14 residues. Trimming removed 5 bases from V and 3 bases from J, with 11 bases in between. CDR3 amino acids: CASSPGWVKNIQYF. Here the CDR3 DNA reads TGTGCCAGCAGTCCTGGGTGGGTCAAAAACATTCAGTACTTC.

This clonotype was counted ten times or more. The V gene is TRBV10-3, the J gene TRBJ2-1; 7 bases match TRBD2. V trimming: 5 bases; J trimming: 3 bases; junction bases outside the gene matches: 7. Per the germline V gene, CDR1 is ENHRY and CDR2 is SYGVKD. The CDR3 covers 15 residues. The DNA of the CDR3 is TGTGCCATCAGTCCGACTAGGGAGGGCTACAATGAGCAGTTCTTC. Translated: CAISPTREGYNEQFF.

This clonotype came up a few times. The chain has TRBV29-1 and TRBJ2-3; no clear D. V was shortened by 6 bases and J by 4 bases, with 14 bases between the two germline ends. The CDR3 consists of 13 residues. Per the germline V gene, CDR1 is SQVTM and CDR2 is ANQGSEA. This CDR3 reads CSVRTGLSDTQYF. CDR3 sequence (DNA): TGCAGCGTCCGCACGGGCCTCTCAGATACGCAGTATTTT.

This clonotype was seen only a few times. J is TRBJ1-2 and V is TRBV7-9; TRBD1 is a possible D gene (5 bases). From germline, CDR1 is SEHNR and CDR2 FQNEAQ (reference sequence). The V end lost 2 bases, the J end lost 5 bases, and 15 bases lay between the germline ends. The CDR3 spans 15 residues. The CDR3 DNA is TGTGCCAGCAGCTTAAATGTCAGGGCGAATTATGGCTACACCTTC. It yields the protein CASSLNVRANYGYTF.

This clonotype came up a few times. This chain uses TRBV6-1 with TRBJ2-3; TRBD1 matches 9 bases. The CDR3 totals 16 residues. From germline, CDR1 is MNHNS and CDR2 SASEGT. After removal of 7 bases from V and 1 base from J, the junction contained 9 bases not matched to a gene. The CDR3 DNA is TGTGCCAGCACCCGGACAGGGGTGCGGCGCACAGATACGCAGTATTTT. It encodes CASTRTGVRRTDTQYF.

As concerns this clonotype: A much larger clone sits a single nucleotide away, making a read error possible. J is TRBJ2-1 and V is TRBV11-2; no clear D gene. Germline V gene sequence: CDR1 SGHAT, CDR2 FQNNGV. The CDR3 sequence is 14 residues long. The CDR3 here is CVSSSGNSYNEQFF. The CDR3 nucleotides are TGTGTCAGCAGCTCTGGCAACTCCTACAATGAGCAGTTCTTC.

The chain employs TRBV6-5 and TRBJ1-2; no reliable D call. The CDR3 has 17 amino acids. V was trimmed by 0 bases and J by 4 bases, leaving 18 bases between them. Germline V lookup: CDR1 MNHEY, CDR2 SVGAGI. CDR3: CASSYSKAGRRSYGYTF. The CDR3 bases are TGTGCCAGCAGTTACTCGAAGGCTGGGCGGAGGAGCTATGGCTACACCTTC.

V usage is TRBV15 and J usage is TRBJ2-1; the match to TRBD2 covers 7 bases. J lost 5 bases, V lost 4 bases, and 8 bases had no gene match. Germline-derived CDR1 and CDR2 are LNHNV and YYDKDF (reference sequence). This CDR3 spans 15 amino acids. The CDR3 nucleotides read TGTGCCACCAGCATACTTGGACTAGTCGACAATGAGCAGTTCTTC. It translates to CATSILGLVDNEQFF.

The chain has TRBV20-1 and TRBJ2-5; D gene unclear. V shed 0 bases and J shed 3 bases, with 8 bases lying between them. The CDR3 extends over 13 amino acids. Germline lookup yields CDR1 DFQATT and CDR2 SNEGSKA (reference sequence). As DNA, the CDR3 is TGCAGTGCTAGAGATCCGGCGAAAGAGACCCAGTACTTC. This sequence encodes CSARDPAKETQYF.

The rearrangement links TRBV12-3 or TRBV12-4 to TRBJ2-2, with D possibly matching TRBD2 (6 bases). CDR3 length: 15 residues. Trimming cost V 4 bases and J 1 base, with 10 bases left between them. The CDR3 spells CASSSAGLNTGELFF. The DNA of the CDR3 is TGTGCCAGCAGTTCCGCGGGACTGAACACCGGGGAGCTGTTTTTT.

The chain is built from TRBV7-2 and TRBJ2-5, with TRBD1 as a possible D gene (6 bases). V shed 3 bases and J shed 4 bases, with 12 bases lying between them. In germline, CDR1 is SGHTA, CDR2 FQGNSA. There are 14 residues in the CDR3. The CDR3, as DNA: TGTGCCAGCAGCTTTATAGACAGGTTAGAGACCCAGTACTTC. Translation gives CASSFIDRLETQYF.

This CDR3 is CSARWTEAFF. The CDR3 region has the DNA TGCAGTGCTAGGTGGACTGAAGCTTTCTTT. The chain employs TRBV20-1 and TRBJ1-1; the D is unclear. Trimming shortened V by 3 bases and J by 5 bases, and 4 bases separated the two germline ends. This CDR3 has 10 amino acids. The germline CDR1 and CDR2 sequences are DFQATT and SNEGSKA (reference sequence).

Only one count was recorded for this clonotype. This chain uses TRBV24-1 with TRBJ2-7, with D unresolved. The CDR3 sequence is 14 residues long. Germline CDR1 reads KGHDR; CDR2 reads SFDVKD. The ends were cut back, 3 bases at V and 7 bases at J, with 15 bases in the middle. CDR3 sequence reads: CATSDPRIGYEQYF. The CDR3 region has the DNA TGTGCCACCAGTGATCCGAGGATAGGCTATGAGCAGTACTTC.

In its sample, this clonotype was seen a few times. The rearrangement uses TRBV20-1 and TRBJ2-7; TRBD2 matches 11 bases. The V gene end was trimmed by 3 bases and the J gene end by 1 base; junction bases not matched to a gene: 5. This CDR3 comprises 15 residues. Germline CDR1 DFQATT, CDR2 SNEGSKA (reference sequence). The CDR3 spells CSASPGLAGSYEQYF. CDR3 bases: TGCAGTGCTAGTCCCGGACTAGCGGGTTCCTACGAGCAGTACTTC.

The gene calls are TRBV19 and TRBJ2-5; TRBD2 matches at 11 bases. The CDR3 sequence is 16 residues long. With V trimmed by 2 bases and J by 4 bases, 6 bases remained unmatched. CDR1 and CDR2 from the germline V gene are LNHDA and SQIVND (reference sequence). CDR3 nucleotides: TGTGCCAGTAGTATATACGCGGGGACTAGCGGAGAGACCCAGTACTTC. Protein: CASSIYAGTSGETQYF.

The chain links TRBV12-3 or TRBV12-4 to TRBJ2-3; D is possibly TRBD2 (5 bases). The CDR3 is made up of 11 amino acids. V was clipped by 6 bases and J by 8 bases, with 9 bases between them. The CDR3 DNA sequence: TGTGCCAGCAGGGGCCGGGGTACGCAGTATTTT. Translating gives CASRGRGTQYF.

In its sample, this clonotype was seen many times. The rearrangement joins TRBV24-1 to TRBJ2-4; tentative D call: TRBD1 (5 bases). Trimming stripped 4 bases from V and 8 bases from J, with 5 bases between. Germline V gene data show CDR1 as KGHDR and CDR2 as SFDVKD. This CDR3 comprises 11 residues. CDR3 sequence reads: CATSDRDIQYF. The CDR3 DNA reads TGTGCCACCAGTGACAGGGACATTCAGTACTTC.

As for this clonotype: This could be a read error, since a much larger clone is one nucleotide away. The chain recombines TRBV3-1 with TRBJ2-7, with TRBD2 matching over 10 bases. The CDR3 is 13 amino acids. CDR1 is LGHDT, CDR2 YNNKEL, per germline (reference sequence). The CDR3 protein is CASSQRTSGELYF. The CDR3 nucleotides are TGTGCCAGCAGCCAAAGGACTAGCGGCGAGCTGTACTTC.

This clonotype was seen a handful of times. Written as DNA, the CDR3 is TGTGCCACCAGTGACCGCACGCAGACAGAGCAGTTCTTC. Protein: CATSDRTQTEQFF. This chain connects TRBV24-1 to TRBJ2-1, with D uncertain. The CDR3 is made up of 13 amino acids. Germline CDR1 and CDR2: KGHDR and SFDVKD. The germline V and J ends were trimmed by 4 bases and 10 bases, with 13 bases remaining between them.

This sequence joins TRBV9 and TRBJ2-1; 8 nucleotides align to TRBD1. The germline V gene has CDR1 SGDLS and CDR2 YYNGEE. The trim removed 1 base at V and 4 bases at J, leaving 4 bases unmatched. The CDR3 extends over 15 amino acids. CDR3 sequence: CASSVRTGRYNEQFF. The CDR3 DNA is TGTGCCAGCAGCGTACGGACAGGGAGGTACAATGAGCAGTTCTTC.

This sequence joins TRBV7-2 and TRBJ2-3; 11 nucleotides align to TRBD2. Trimming at V came to 4 bases and at J to 5 bases, leaving 5 bases not matched to a gene. The V gene's germline CDR1 is SGHTA and CDR2 FQGNSA. The CDR3 length is 15 residues. The CDR3 DNA reads TGTGCCAGCAGCTCTAGCGGGAGGAGGGTAGATACGCAGTATTTT. Protein: CASSSSGRRVDTQYF.

This clonotype came up a few times. The chain recombines TRBV7-6 with TRBJ1-2; TRBD1 matches at 8 bases. The CDR3 consists of 15 residues. The V gene's germline CDR1 is SGHVS and CDR2 FNYEAQ. V shed 4 bases, J shed 6 bases, and the junction held 10 bases outside the gene matches. The CDR3 coding sequence is TGTGCCAGCAGCTCTATAGGTGACAGGGGCAATGGCTACACCTTC. Translation gives CASSSIGDRGNGYTF.

The table lists this clonotype with many counts. V usage is TRBV6-6 and J usage is TRBJ1-1; weak D call: TRBD1 (5 bases). This CDR3 has 13 amino acids. V was trimmed by 2 bases and J by 5 bases, leaving 9 bases between them. Germline lookup yields CDR1 MNHNY and CDR2 SVGAGI (reference sequence). The CDR3 bases are TGTGCCAGCAGTTACGGGGGGGAAACTGAAGCTTTCTTT. As protein: CASSYGGETEAFF.

About this clonotype itself: A clone one base away is much larger, so this may be a read error. The chain recombines TRBV29-1 with TRBJ2-1; D gene ambiguous. The assigned J gene may be wrong: the sequence end matches TRBJ2-7 better. CDR3 length: 14 residues. CDR1 SQVTM and CDR2 ANQGSEA come from the germline V gene. DNA for the CDR3: TGCAGCGTGTCGACACGGAGCTCCTACAATGAGCAGTACTTC. The encoded protein is CSVSTRSSYNEQYF.